This entry lists 28 T cell receptor beta chains sequenced from one sample in a study of regulatory T cells in long-lasting Graves disease. Time point specified: persistent/refractory GD, antithyroid drugs over 5 years with positive TRAb. Scientists built the TCR library using RNA that was extracted from PBMCs. Construction of TCR beta libraries relied on iRepertoire HTBI primers and on Arm-PCR targeting CDR3 regions. TCRdb re-derived calls from the multiplex PCR reads in MiXCR, one entry per CDR3 protein. This table has roughly 500,000 distinct CDR3 sequences, approximately 23% appearing once. The specimen comprised peripheral blood mononuclear cells (PBMCs), sampled when the disease was refractory, from a patient treated with antithyroid drugs. These receptors were obtained from a female donor with Graves disease.

The sample holds many counts of this clonotype. V usage is TRBV28 and J usage is TRBJ2-7, with 8 bases matching TRBD2. Germline CDR1 and CDR2: MDHEN and SYDVKM. CDR3 length: 13 residues. Trimming removed 8 bases from V and 3 bases from J; junction bases left unmatched: 6. The CDR3 nucleotides are TGTGCCAGCTCCGGGGGGGATGACTACGAGCAGTACTTC. As protein: CASSGGDDYEQYF. The complete variable domain, with remaining parts taken from reference TRBV28 and TRBJ2-7, reads DVKVTQSSRYLVKRTGEKVFLECVQDMDHENMFWYRQDPGLGLRLIYFSYDVKMKEKGDIPEGYSVSREKKERFSLILESASTNQTSMYLCASSGGDDYEQYFGPGTRLTVT.

This clonotype was observed a handful of times. V is TRBV6-4 and J is TRBJ1-1; D ambiguous. V dropped 7 bases and J dropped 2 bases, with 8 bases sitting between them. This CDR3 region has 12 residues. Germline V lookup: CDR1 MRHNA, CDR2 SNTAGT. The CDR3 coding sequence is TGTGCCAGCATCCCCTTAAACACTGAAGCTTTCTTT. Translated: CASIPLNTEAFF.

This clonotype was seen more than once but under ten times. The chain has TRBV20-1 and TRBJ2-3; 7 nucleotides agree with TRBD2. The CDR3 spans 17 residues. Germline CDR1 is DFQATT and CDR2 is SNEGSKA (reference sequence). J was trimmed by 3 bases and V by 3 bases; bases with no gene match: 15. The CDR3 DNA reads as TGCAGTGCTAGTAGATCCTCTGGACTAGTTCTGACAGATACGCAGTATTTT. Residues: CSASRSSGLVLTDTQYF.

Of note for this clonotype: It may be a read error: a sequence one base away is much more abundant. The V gene is TRBV7-2, the J gene TRBJ2-1; 9 bases agree with TRBD2. This CDR3 contains 17 residues. After removal of 5 bases from V and 7 bases from J, the junction contained 15 bases not matched to a gene. Looked up from germline, CDR1 is SGHTA and CDR2 is FQGNSA. This CDR3 is CASSPRLAEGTYNEQFF. CDR3 coding DNA: TGTGCCAGCAGCCCTCGACTAGCGGAGGGCACATATAATGAGCAGTTCTTC.

This chain connects TRBV29-1 to TRBJ1-3; no definite D call. V dropped 0 bases and J dropped 0 bases, with 9 bases sitting between them. This CDR3 is 15 amino acids long. Germline V CDR1 and CDR2: SQVTM, ANQGSEA. CDR3 sequence reads: CSVEESSVSGNTIYF. CDR3 coding DNA: TGCAGCGTTGAAGAATCGTCTGTCTCTGGAAACACCATATATTTT.

This clonotype was observed a handful of times. This sequence may be a read error, since a much larger clone differs from it by one base. V usage is TRBV12-3 or TRBV12-4 and J usage is TRBJ2-7, with D maybe TRBD1 (6 bases). The V end was cut by 7 bases, the J end by 6 bases, with 16 bases between. This CDR3 is 13 amino acids long. CDR3 region: CASTSNRVGEQYF. The CDR3 nucleotides read TGTGCCAGCACGTCGAACAGGGTGGGCGAGCAGTACTTC.

This clonotype was observed a few times. The chain has TRBV5-1 and TRBJ2-7; D possibly corresponds to TRBD2 (5 bases). The length of the CDR3 is 14 residues. Germline CDR1 and CDR2: SGHRS and YFSETQ. V lost 5 bases, J lost 0 bases, and 12 bases lay in between. The CDR3 DNA sequence: TGCGCCAGCAGGGTGTTGGGGAGCTCCTACGAGCAGTACTTC. Translation: CASRVLGSSYEQYF.

The J gene is TRBJ1-6, the V gene TRBV30, with D unresolved. CDR1 is GTSNPN, CDR2 SVGIG, per germline (reference sequence). V was shortened by 3 bases and J by 5 bases, with 8 bases between the two germline ends. CDR3 length: 13 amino acids. As DNA, the CDR3 is TGTGCCTGGAGGGGCGGCCATAATTCACCCCTCCACTTT. The encoded protein is CAWRGGHNSPLHF.

The chain combines TRBV2 with TRBJ1-2, with D perhaps TRBD1 (6 bases). The germline CDR1 and CDR2 sequences are SNHLY and FYNNEI. The CDR3 contains 12 residues. Trimming removed 6 bases at V and 8 bases at J, with 13 bases between. CDR3 amino acids: CASSQSGAGYTF. CDR3 coding DNA: TGTGCCAGCAGCCAATCGGGGGCGGGCTACACCTTC. The full variable domain, its missing parts supplied by reference TRBV2 and TRBJ1-2, is EPEVTQTPSHQVTQMGQEVILRCVPISNHLYFYWYRQILGQKVEFLVSFYNNEISEKSEIFDDQFSVERPDGSNFTLKIRSTKLEDSAMYFCASSQSGAGYTFGSGTRLTVV.

This clonotype was observed at least ten times. The CDR3 coding sequence is TGTGCCAGCAGCTTAAGGGCATCTAACACTGAAGCTTTCTTT. It translates to CASSLRASNTEAFF. The gene calls are TRBV7-2 and TRBJ1-1; D gene ambiguous. Germline CDR1 and CDR2: SGHTA and FQGNSA. This CDR3 is built from 14 residues. Trimming cost V 2 bases and J 2 bases, with 9 bases left between them.

This clonotype was counted many times. J is TRBJ2-7 and V is TRBV29-1, with a possible D match to TRBD1 (6 bases). Trimming cost V 4 bases and J 7 bases, with 11 bases left between them. The CDR3 runs to 11 residues. CDR1 and CDR2 from the germline V gene are SQVTM and ANQGSEA. The CDR3 DNA is TGCAGCGTTGTGGGGGCAGGGGAGCAGTACTTC. The encoded protein is CSVVGAGEQYF.

This clonotype came up a few times. This may come from a read error, since a much larger clone is one base off. CDR3 residues: CAGSVGSLDSNQPQHF. The CDR3 nucleotides are TGTGCCGGCAGTGTGGGCAGTCTAGATAGCAATCAGCCCCAGCATTTT. V and J are TRBV2 and TRBJ1-5, with no clear D. This CDR3 is 16 amino acids long. Germline V gives CDR1 SNHLY, CDR2 FYNNEI. The full variable domain, its missing parts supplied by reference TRBV2 and TRBJ1-5, is EPEVTQTPSHQVTQMGQEVILRCVPISNHLYFYWYRQILGQKVEFLVSFYNNEISEKSEIFDDQFSVERPDGSNFTLKIRSTKLEDSAMYFCAGSVGSLDSNQPQHFGDGTRLSIL.

This clonotype was detected ten times or more. The chain uses TRBV12-3 or TRBV12-4 and TRBJ1-4; D is ambiguous. V lost 1 base, J lost 8 bases, and 11 bases lay in between. The CDR3 totals 14 residues. The CDR3 sequence: CASSLGDQEEKLFF. The CDR3 nucleotides read TGTGCCAGCAGTTTAGGCGACCAGGAGGAAAAACTGTTTTTT.

This clonotype was seen many times. The gene calls are TRBV28 and TRBJ2-7; 7 nucleotides match TRBD1. Trimming cost V 5 bases and J 5 bases; bases outside gene matches: 9. The CDR3 consists of 14 residues. CDR1 MDHEN and CDR2 SYDVKM come from the germline V gene. In DNA, the CDR3 is TGTGCCAGCAGTCACCCGAGGGGGCTGGACGAGCAGTACTTC. Translation: CASSHPRGLDEQYF. Based on the CDR3 plus reference TRBV28 and TRBJ2-7, the full variable domain is DVKVTQSSRYLVKRTGEKVFLECVQDMDHENMFWYRQDPGLGLRLIYFSYDVKMKEKGDIPEGYSVSREKKERFSLILESASTNQTSMYLCASSHPRGLDEQYFGPGTRLTVT.

V and J are TRBV2 and TRBJ2-3; tentatively, D is TRBD2 (5 bases). The CDR3 runs 14 residues. The germline CDR1 and CDR2 sequences are SNHLY and FYNNEI. With 6 bases removed from V and 1 base from J, the gap between germline ends came to 11 bases. For the CDR3, the DNA is TGTGCCAGCAGCAGCGGAAGTGGCACAGATACGCAGTATTTT. It is translated as CASSSGSGTDTQYF. Full variable domain (missing parts from reference TRBV2 and TRBJ2-3): EPEVTQTPSHQVTQMGQEVILRCVPISNHLYFYWYRQILGQKVEFLVSFYNNEISEKSEIFDDQFSVERPDGSNFTLKIRSTKLEDSAMYFCASSSGSGTDTQYFGPGTRLTVL.

This chain joins TRBV7-9 and TRBJ2-7, with 7 bases fitting TRBD1. CDR1 and CDR2 from the germline V gene are SEHNR and FQNEAQ (reference sequence). The trim removed 4 bases at V and 2 bases at J, leaving 8 bases unmatched. This CDR3 has 15 residues. The DNA of the CDR3 is TGTGCCAGCAGCTCGAACAGGGGCCGCCCCTACGAGCAGTACTTC. This gives the protein CASSSNRGRPYEQYF.

This clonotype was seen ten or more times. The gene calls are TRBV28 and TRBJ1-4; D possibly corresponds to TRBD1 (5 bases). This CDR3 comprises 15 residues. V lost 3 bases, J lost 7 bases, and 15 bases lay in between. CDR1 and CDR2 (germline): MDHEN, SYDVKM. CDR3 nucleotides: TGTGCCAGCAGTTTTATTGAGACAAGGGGTGAAAAACTGTTTTTT. It specifies CASSFIETRGEKLFF.

This clonotype was recorded a few times. The CDR3 nucleotides are TGTGCCAGCTCACCAGGTCACTCCTACGAGCAGTACTTC. Protein sequence: CASSPGHSYEQYF. The J gene is TRBJ2-7, the V gene TRBV18; no reliable D call. CDR1 and CDR2 (germline): KGHSH, LQKENI. V lost 2 bases and J 0 bases, leaving 5 bases between the germline ends. The CDR3 extends over 13 amino acids.

The chain employs TRBV5-6 and TRBJ1-2; no clear D gene. The CDR3 is 14 amino acids. The germline V gene has CDR1 SGHDT and CDR2 YYEEEE. Trimming shortened V by 0 bases and J by 10 bases, and 16 bases separated the two germline ends. This chain's CDR3 is CASSLAAAGDFYTF. The CDR3 bases are TGTGCCAGCAGCTTGGCGGCAGCTGGGGATTTCTACACCTTC.

This rearrangement joins TRBV9 to TRBJ2-7; D might be TRBD1 (7 bases). V was cut by 0 bases and J by 2 bases, with 15 bases left in between. Germline lookup yields CDR1 SGDLS and CDR2 YYNGEE. The CDR3 totals 16 residues. CDR3 protein: CASSVDGGGTTYEQYF. The CDR3 DNA reads TGTGCCAGCAGCGTAGATGGAGGGGGCACCACCTACGAGCAGTACTTC.

Many counts were recorded for this clonotype. V gene TRBV7-2 combines with J gene TRBJ1-5; D is possibly TRBD1 (5 bases). Trimming took 4 bases from V and 5 from J, leaving 12 bases between them. Per germline, CDR1 SGHTA and CDR2 FQGNSA. The CDR3 consists of 14 residues. The DNA for the CDR3 is TGTGCCAGCAGCTCGGGGCTTGGGGATCAGCCCCAGCATTTT. This encodes CASSSGLGDQPQHF.

The V and J genes are TRBV6-2 or TRBV6-3 and TRBJ2-7; D may be TRBD2 (5 bases). Germline V gives CDR1 MNHEY, CDR2 SVGEGT. V lost 8 bases to trimming and J lost 2 bases, with 16 bases between them. The CDR3 has 14 residues. This CDR3 is CASREGYKAYEQYF. CDR3 bases: TGTGCCAGCCGAGAGGGTTACAAGGCCTACGAGCAGTACTTC.

This clonotype was seen at least ten times. The rearrangement links TRBV6-1 to TRBJ2-7, with 9 bases identical to TRBD1. Germline CDR1 reads MNHNS; CDR2 reads SASEGT. CDR3 size: 13 residues. The V gene end was trimmed by 6 bases and the J gene end by 8 bases; junction bases not matched to a gene: 8. CDR3 sequence reads: CASRSTGTGKQYF. The CDR3 bases are TGTGCCAGCAGATCGACCGGGACAGGGAAGCAGTACTTC.

J is TRBJ1-1 and V is TRBV5-1; 9 nucleotides match TRBD1. The CDR3 extends over 16 amino acids. V shed 9 bases, J shed 3 bases, and the junction held 15 bases outside the gene matches. In germline, CDR1 is SGHRS, CDR2 YFSETQ. Written as DNA, the CDR3 is TGCGCCACCTCCGAAGGGACAGGGAGCGGGGACACTGAAGCTTTCTTT. Its protein is CATSEGTGSGDTEAFF. Looking up the rest from reference TRBV5-1 and TRBJ1-1 gives the full variable domain: KAGVTQTPRYLIKTRGQQVTLSCSPISGHRSVSWYQQTPGQGLQFLFEYFSETQRNKGNFPGRFSGRQFSNSRSEMNVSTLELGDSALYLCATSEGTGSGDTEAFFGQGTRLTVV.

The chain combines TRBV7-8 with TRBJ1-2, with D perhaps TRBD1 (6 bases). Trimming removed 6 bases at V and 2 bases at J, with 13 bases between. The germline V gene encodes CDR1 SGHVS and CDR2 FQNEAQ. The CDR3 is made up of 14 amino acids. CDR3 nucleotide sequence: TGTGCCAGCAGGGAATACACAGGGAACTATGGCTACACCTTC. Translating gives CASREYTGNYGYTF.

The chain has TRBV4-1 and TRBJ2-7; 13 bases match TRBD2. Germline V gene data show CDR1 as MGHRA and CDR2 as YSYEKL. Trimming removed 2 bases from V and 4 bases from J; junction bases left unmatched: 2. The CDR3 has 15 residues. The CDR3 DNA sequence: TGCGCCAGCAGCCAACCGACTAGCGGGAGGTACGAGCAGTACTTC. This codes for CASSQPTSGRYEQYF.

This clonotype was detected many times. The V gene is TRBV28, the J gene TRBJ1-3; D uncertain. Germline V gives CDR1 MDHEN, CDR2 SYDVKM. V was shortened by 5 bases and J by 2 bases, with 7 bases between the two germline ends. The CDR3 extends over 13 amino acids. CDR3 sequence reads: CASSRQTGNTIYF. DNA of the CDR3: TGTGCCAGCAGTCGGCAGACTGGAAACACCATATATTTT.

This clonotype was counted ten times or more. The chain is built from TRBV28 and TRBJ1-1; 8 bases map to TRBD1. Trimming removed 4 bases from V and 0 bases from J; junction bases left unmatched: 7. Germline V gives CDR1 MDHEN, CDR2 SYDVKM. The CDR3 runs 16 residues. The CDR3 loop is CASSYLGTGLNTEAFF. CDR3 DNA sequence: TGTGCCAGCAGTTACCTAGGGACAGGACTGAACACTGAAGCTTTCTTT.